The 11 T cell receptor beta chains below were found in one sample sequenced in a study of blood T cell repertoires in COVID-19. The method was immunoSEQ multiplex PCR; TCRdb's version includes in-frame clones alone and lacks a portion of them. The sample comprises about 170,000 clones, around four fifths of which are singletons, and 13% to 15% rests with the top ten. Source material: peripheral blood. These receptors all stem from a woman in her sixties or seventies with COVID-19, enrolled during active disease.

A single count supports this clone. V and J are TRBV28 and TRBJ2-3; 7 nucleotides agree with TRBD1. V dropped 6 bases and J dropped 1; count of bases not matched to a gene: 7. The CDR3 has 15 residues. Looked up from germline, CDR1 is MDHEN and CDR2 is SYDVKM. The DNA for the CDR3 is TGTGCCAGCAGCCAACCCGGACAGGGCACAGATACGCAGTATTTT. Protein product: CASSQPGQGTDTQYF.

The CDR3 here is CPSSENPVGGGLEGEQYV. The CDR3 DNA reads TGTCCCAGCAGTGAAAATCCGGTGGGGGGGGGACTCGAAGGCGAGCAGTACGTC. The chain carries TRBV6-1 and TRBJ2-7, with 7 bases that match TRBD2. The V gene's germline CDR1 is MNHNS and CDR2 SASEGT. This CDR3 contains 18 residues.

The chain combines TRBV10-3 with TRBJ2-5; D may be TRBD1 (6 bases). Germline V gives CDR1 ENHRY, CDR2 SYGVKD. The CDR3 sequence is 13 residues long. The V gene lost 7 bases and the J gene lost 4 bases, with 13 bases spanning the gap. CDR3 bases: TGTGCCATCAACTACAGGGTTGGAGAGACCCAGTACTTC. It is translated as CAINYRVGETQYF.

This clone was counted a single time. The rearrangement joins TRBV9 to TRBJ2-5; weak D call: TRBD2 (6 bases). Trimming removed 0 bases at V and 5 bases at J, with 11 bases between. Germline V lookup: CDR1 SGDLS, CDR2 YYNGEE. This CDR3 contains 14 residues. The CDR3 loop is CASSVGLVGETQYF. The CDR3, as DNA: TGTGCCAGCAGCGTAGGACTAGTAGGGGAGACCCAGTACTTC.

In its sample, this clone was seen a few times. This rearrangement joins TRBV2 to TRBJ2-5; possibly TRBD1 for D (5 bases). From germline, CDR1 is SNHLY and CDR2 FYNNEI. The CDR3 consists of 13 residues. Trimming left V 8 bases short and J 5 bases short, with 15 bases between. CDR3 DNA: TGTGCCAGCGGGAAGGGGCCAAGGGAGACCCAGTACTTC. It codes for CASGKGPRETQYF.

Turning to this clone: At the DNA level, this CDR3 is encoded by other sequences in the same sample as well. The chain uses TRBV24-1 and TRBJ2-1; TRBD1 matches at 10 bases. Germline trimming cut 3 bases from V and 8 bases from J; bases unmatched to any gene: 6. This CDR3 region has 15 residues. Germline V gives CDR1 KGHDR, CDR2 SFDVKD. In DNA form, the CDR3 reads TGTGCCACCAGTGATCCGGGACAGGGGAGGGATGAGCAGTTCTTC. This codes for CATSDPGQGRDEQFF.

This chain joins TRBV28 and TRBJ2-7, with 8 positions matching TRBD1. Unmatched junction bases numbered 12, after V lost 5 bases and J lost 0 bases. The germline V gene encodes CDR1 MDHEN and CDR2 SYDVKM. The CDR3 spans 17 residues. The DNA of the CDR3 is TGTGCCAGCAGTATCGAGCCGTGGACAGGGTACTCCTACGAGCAGTACTTC. The encoded protein is CASSIEPWTGYSYEQYF.

V is TRBV19 and J is TRBJ1-4; no definite D call. CDR1 is LNHDA and CDR2 is SQIVND in the germline V gene (reference sequence). The CDR3 has 13 residues. Trimming pared 6 bases from V and 8 bases from J, leaving 13 bases between. The CDR3: CASSQVPGEKLFF. The CDR3 DNA reads as TGTGCCAGTAGCCAAGTCCCGGGAGAAAAACTGTTTTTT.

The table lists this clone with a few counts. This chain joins TRBV2 and TRBJ2-7; D may be TRBD2 (5 bases). Between the trimmed V and J ends, which lost 5 bases and 10 bases, there was a span of 21 bases. The CDR3 length is 14 residues. Germline V gene sequence: CDR1 SNHLY, CDR2 FYNNEI. The CDR3 nucleotides are TGTGCCAGCAGTAGGGTAGGCGGCCGACGGGATCAGTACTTC. As protein: CASSRVGGRRDQYF. Full variable domain (missing parts from reference TRBV2 and TRBJ2-7): EPEVTQTPSHQVTQMGQEVILRCVPISNHLYFYWYRQILGQKVEFLVSFYNNEISEKSEIFDDQFSVERPDGSNFTLKIRSTKLEDSAMYFCASSRVGGRRDQYFGPGTRLTVT.

The chain combines TRBV30 with TRBJ1-6, with TRBD1 matching over 7 bases. Germline CDR1 is GTSNPN and CDR2 is SVGIG (reference sequence). This CDR3 contains 14 residues. The J segment lost 9 bases and the V segment lost 2 bases, leaving 7 bases of the junction unmatched. The CDR3 loop is CAWSIRQGRSPLHF. CDR3 sequence (DNA): TGTGCCTGGAGTATTCGACAGGGCCGTTCACCCCTCCACTTT.

J is TRBJ1-1 and V is TRBV9; D uncertain. V was pared by 0 bases and J by 0 bases, with 9 bases between. Germline V gene lookup returns CDR1 SGDLS and CDR2 YYNGEE. The CDR3 extends over 15 amino acids. The CDR3 is CASSVVGGLNTEAFF. The CDR3 DNA reads as TGTGCCAGCAGCGTAGTAGGCGGTTTGAACACTGAAGCTTTCTTT.